One sample yielded the 5 T cell receptor beta chains listed below, sequenced in a study of shared clonotypes between healthy human individuals. The table came from immunoSEQ multiplex PCR; TCRdb's copy has only in-frame clones and leaves some out. This sample has a few hundred thousand clones, with approximately 97% found just once. The sample taken for sequencing was naive CD4+ T cells sorted from blood. Subset described: CD45RA+ positively selected. These receptors were collected from a woman aged 25 to 39 in good health.

The V gene is TRBV5-1, the J gene TRBJ2-7; 7 bases map to TRBD1. This CDR3 has 13 residues. Germline CDR1 is SGHRS and CDR2 is YFSETQ. Trimming took 4 bases from V and 4 from J; bases not matched to a gene: 5. This CDR3 reads CASSTDRAYEQYF. In nucleotides, the CDR3 is TGCGCCAGCAGCACCGACAGGGCGTACGAGCAGTACTTC.

The chain has TRBV5-1 and TRBJ2-1; 16 nucleotides align to TRBD2. This CDR3 is built from 19 residues. With V trimmed by 2 bases and J by 2 bases, 7 bases remained unmatched. Germline CDR1 is SGHRS and CDR2 is YFSETQ. The CDR3 nucleotides are TGCGCCAGCAGCTTCAGGGGACTAGCGGGAGGGCGGGCCTACAATGAGCAGTTCTTC. Protein sequence: CASSFRGLAGGRAYNEQFF.

The rearrangement links TRBV2 to TRBJ2-3, with no clear D. In germline, CDR1 is SNHLY, CDR2 FYNNEI. The CDR3 loop spans 14 amino acids. V was trimmed by 3 bases and J by 5 bases, leaving 12 bases between them. CDR3 residues: CASSEYRAKDTQYF. The CDR3, as DNA: TGTGCCAGCAGTGAGTATAGGGCCAAAGATACGCAGTATTTT.

The chain uses TRBV5-1 and TRBJ2-5, with 9 bases identical to TRBD2. The tail of the sequence fits TRBJ2-7 better, so the J call may be wrong. This CDR3 is 13 amino acids long. Germline CDR1 SGHRS, CDR2 YFSETQ. The chain's CDR3 is CASATAGGNEQYF. The CDR3 DNA is TGCGCCAGCGCCACGGCGGGAGGGAACGAGCAGTACTTC.

The chain couples TRBV18 to TRBJ2-2; weak D call: TRBD2 (5 bases). The V and J ends lost 5 bases and 4 bases respectively, with 11 bases between them. CDR1 is KGHSH, CDR2 LQKENI, per germline. The CDR3 length is 14 residues. The CDR3 region is CASSWTEGTGELFF. CDR3 in DNA: TGTGCCAGCTCATGGACTGAGGGCACCGGGGAGCTGTTTTTT.